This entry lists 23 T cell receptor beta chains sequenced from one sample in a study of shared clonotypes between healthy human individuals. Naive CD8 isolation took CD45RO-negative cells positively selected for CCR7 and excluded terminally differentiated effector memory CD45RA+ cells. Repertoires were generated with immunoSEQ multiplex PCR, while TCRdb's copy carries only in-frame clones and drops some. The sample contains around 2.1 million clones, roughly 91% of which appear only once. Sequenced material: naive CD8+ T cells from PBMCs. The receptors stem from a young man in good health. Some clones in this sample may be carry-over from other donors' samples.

The CDR3 bases are TGTGCCAGCAGCTCCCGCACTTGGACGGGCCCGATGGTGCAGTTCTTC. It encodes CASSSRTWTGPMVQFF. V gene TRBV7-9 combines with J gene TRBJ2-1, with D uncertain. This CDR3 has 16 residues. Trimming took off 4 bases at V and 12 bases at J, with 25 bases between the two ends. Germline values: CDR1 SEHNR, CDR2 FQNEAQ (reference sequence).

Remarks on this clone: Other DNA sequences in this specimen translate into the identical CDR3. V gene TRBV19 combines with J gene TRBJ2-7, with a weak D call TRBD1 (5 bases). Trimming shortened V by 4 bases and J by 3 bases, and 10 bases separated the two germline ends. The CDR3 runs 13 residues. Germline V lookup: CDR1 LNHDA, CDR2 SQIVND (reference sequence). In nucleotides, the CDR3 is TGTGCCAGTAGTACCGGACAAAGCTACGAGCAGTACTTC. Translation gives CASSTGQSYEQYF.

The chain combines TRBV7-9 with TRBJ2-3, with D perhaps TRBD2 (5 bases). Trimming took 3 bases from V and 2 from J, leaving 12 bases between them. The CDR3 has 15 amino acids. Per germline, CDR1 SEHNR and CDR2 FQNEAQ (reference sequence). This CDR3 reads CASSLDSLYTDTQYF. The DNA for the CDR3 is TGTGCCAGCAGCTTGGACTCATTGTACACAGATACGCAGTATTTT.

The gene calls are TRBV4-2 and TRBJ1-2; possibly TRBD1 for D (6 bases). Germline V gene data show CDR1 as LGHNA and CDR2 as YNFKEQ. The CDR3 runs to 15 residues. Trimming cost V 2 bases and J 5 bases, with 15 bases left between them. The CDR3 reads CASSQRGGAQYGYTF. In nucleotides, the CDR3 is TGTGCCAGCAGCCAAAGGGGGGGGGCGCAGTATGGCTACACCTTC.

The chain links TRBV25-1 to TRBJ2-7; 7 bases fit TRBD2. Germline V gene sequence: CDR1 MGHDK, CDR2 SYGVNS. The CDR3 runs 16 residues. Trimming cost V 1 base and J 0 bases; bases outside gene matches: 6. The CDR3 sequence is CASSEWSSGPSYEQYF. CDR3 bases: TGTGCCAGCAGTGAATGGAGTAGCGGGCCCTCCTACGAGCAGTACTTC.

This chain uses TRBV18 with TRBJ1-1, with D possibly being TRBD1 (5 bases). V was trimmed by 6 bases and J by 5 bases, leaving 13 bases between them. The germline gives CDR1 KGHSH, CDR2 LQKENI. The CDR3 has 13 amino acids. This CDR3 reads CASSGDGGTEAFF. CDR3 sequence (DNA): TGTGCCAGCTCGGGGGACGGCGGGACTGAAGCTTTCTTT. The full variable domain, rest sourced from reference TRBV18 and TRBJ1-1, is NAGVMQNPRHLVRRRGQEARLRCSPMKGHSHVYWYRQLPEEGLKFMVYLQKENIIDESGMPKERFSAEFPKEGPSILRIQQVVRGDSAAYFCASSGDGGTEAFFGQGTRLTVV.

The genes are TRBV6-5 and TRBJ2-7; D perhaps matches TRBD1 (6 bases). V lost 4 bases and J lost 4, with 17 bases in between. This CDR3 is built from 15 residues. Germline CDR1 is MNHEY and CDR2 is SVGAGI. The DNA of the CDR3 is TGTGCCAGCAGTTCTGGGGGCCACAGACTTTACGAGCAGTACTTC. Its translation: CASSSGGHRLYEQYF.

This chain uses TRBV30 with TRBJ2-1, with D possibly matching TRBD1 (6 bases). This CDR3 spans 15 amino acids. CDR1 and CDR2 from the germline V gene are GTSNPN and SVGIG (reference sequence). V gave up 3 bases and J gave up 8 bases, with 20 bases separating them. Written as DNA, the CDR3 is TGTGCCTGGAGCGCCGGGACAACCCTTGGGGATGAGCAGTTCTTC. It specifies CAWSAGTTLGDEQFF.

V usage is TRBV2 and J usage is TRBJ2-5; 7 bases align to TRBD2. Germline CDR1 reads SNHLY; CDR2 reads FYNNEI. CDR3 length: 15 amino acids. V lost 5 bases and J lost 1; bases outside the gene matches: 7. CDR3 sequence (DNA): TGTGCCAGCAGTAGGAAGGGAGGGCCCCAAGAGACCCAGTACTTC. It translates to CASSRKGGPQETQYF.

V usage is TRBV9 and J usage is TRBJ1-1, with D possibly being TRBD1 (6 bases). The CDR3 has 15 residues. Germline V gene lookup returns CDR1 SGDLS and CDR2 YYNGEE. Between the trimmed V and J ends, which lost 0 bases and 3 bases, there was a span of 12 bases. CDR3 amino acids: CASSVEGVGDTEAFF. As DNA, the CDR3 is TGTGCCAGCAGCGTAGAGGGGGTCGGGGACACTGAAGCTTTCTTT.

The CDR3 DNA is TGTGCCAGCAGCGGACAATCCAACACTGAAGCTTTCTTT. Translating it yields CASSGQSNTEAFF. The gene calls are TRBV27 and TRBJ1-1, with D perhaps matching TRBD1 (5 bases). The CDR3 consists of 13 residues. Per germline, CDR1 MNHEY and CDR2 SMNVEV (reference sequence). Trimming stripped 6 bases from V and 2 bases from J, with 10 bases between.

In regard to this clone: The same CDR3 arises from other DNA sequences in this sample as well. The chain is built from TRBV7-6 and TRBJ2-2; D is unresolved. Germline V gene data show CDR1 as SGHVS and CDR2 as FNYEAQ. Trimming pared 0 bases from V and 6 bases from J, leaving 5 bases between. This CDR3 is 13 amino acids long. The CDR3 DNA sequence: TGTGCCAGCAGCTTAGCGGGGTCCGGGGAGCTGTTTTTT. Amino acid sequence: CASSLAGSGELFF.

CDR3 protein: CASSLTEGQYF. CDR3 DNA: TGTGCCAGCAGCTTAACCGAGGGGCAGTACTTC. The J gene is TRBJ2-7, the V gene TRBV11-2, with TRBD2 as a possible D gene (5 bases). The germline V gene has CDR1 SGHAT and CDR2 FQNNGV. V lost 2 bases and J lost 9, with 8 bases in between. The length of the CDR3 is 11 residues.

This CDR3 reads CASILSGSAGNNEQFF. The CDR3 bases are TGTGCCAGCATCCTTTCGGGGAGTGCGGGTAACAATGAGCAGTTCTTC. The V call is TRBV11-2, the J call TRBJ2-1, with D maybe TRBD2 (5 bases). With 7 bases removed from V and 5 bases from J, the gap between germline ends came to 21 bases. Germline CDR1 reads SGHAT; CDR2 reads FQNNGV. CDR3 length: 16 residues. Drawing the rest from reference TRBV11-2 and TRBJ2-1, the complete variable domain is EAGVAQSPRYKIIEKRQSVAFWCNPISGHATLYWYQQILGQGPKLLIQFQNNGVVDDSQLPKDRFSAERLKGVDSTLKIQPAKLEDSAVYLCASILSGSAGNNEQFFGPGTRLTVL.

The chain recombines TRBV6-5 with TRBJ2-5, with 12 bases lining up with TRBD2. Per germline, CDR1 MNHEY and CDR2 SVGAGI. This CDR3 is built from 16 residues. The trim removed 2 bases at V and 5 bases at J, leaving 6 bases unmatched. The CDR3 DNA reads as TGTGCCAGCAGTTACGAGACTAGCGGGAGCAGGGAGACCCAGTACTTC. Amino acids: CASSYETSGSRETQYF.

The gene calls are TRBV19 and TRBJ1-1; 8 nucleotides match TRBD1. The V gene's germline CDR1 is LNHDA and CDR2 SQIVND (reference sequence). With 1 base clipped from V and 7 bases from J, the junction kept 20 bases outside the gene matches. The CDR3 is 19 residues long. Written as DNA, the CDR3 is TGTGCCAGTAGTATAGCCTTGCTTCGGGACAGGAGGGTAGAGGTTGAAGCTTTCTTT. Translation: CASSIALLRDRRVEVEAFF.

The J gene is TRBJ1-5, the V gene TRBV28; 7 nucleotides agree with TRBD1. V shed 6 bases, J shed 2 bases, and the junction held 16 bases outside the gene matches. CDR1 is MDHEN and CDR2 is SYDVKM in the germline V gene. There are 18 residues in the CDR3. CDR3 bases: TGTGCCAGCAGGATTCCAGGGACAGCGAGACGGGGCAATCAGCCCCAGCATTTT. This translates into CASRIPGTARRGNQPQHF.

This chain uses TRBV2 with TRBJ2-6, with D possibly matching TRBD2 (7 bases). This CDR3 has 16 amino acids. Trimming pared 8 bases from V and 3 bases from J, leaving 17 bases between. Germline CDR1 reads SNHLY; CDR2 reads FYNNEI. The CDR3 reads CASRRGPPGGANVLTF. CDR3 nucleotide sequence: TGTGCCAGCCGGCGGGGGCCGCCTGGTGGGGCCAACGTCCTGACTTTC.

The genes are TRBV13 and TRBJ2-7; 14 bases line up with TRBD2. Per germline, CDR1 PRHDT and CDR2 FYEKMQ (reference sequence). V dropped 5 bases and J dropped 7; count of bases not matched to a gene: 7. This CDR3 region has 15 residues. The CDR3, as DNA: TGTGCCAGCAGCATCGGGACTAGCGGGAGAGGGGAGCAGTACTTC. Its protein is CASSIGTSGRGEQYF.

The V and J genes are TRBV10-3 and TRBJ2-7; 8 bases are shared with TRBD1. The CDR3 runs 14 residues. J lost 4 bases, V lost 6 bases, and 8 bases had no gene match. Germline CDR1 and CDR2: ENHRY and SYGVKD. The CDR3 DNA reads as TGTGCCATCAGGGACCGGGACAGGTTATACGAGCAGTACTTC. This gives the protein CAIRDRDRLYEQYF.

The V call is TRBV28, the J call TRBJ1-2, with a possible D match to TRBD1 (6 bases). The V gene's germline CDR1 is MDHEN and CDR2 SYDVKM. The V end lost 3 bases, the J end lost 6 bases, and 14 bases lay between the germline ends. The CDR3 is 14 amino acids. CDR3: CASSFPDRLDGYTF. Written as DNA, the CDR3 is TGTGCCAGCAGTTTCCCCGACAGGTTGGATGGCTACACCTTC.

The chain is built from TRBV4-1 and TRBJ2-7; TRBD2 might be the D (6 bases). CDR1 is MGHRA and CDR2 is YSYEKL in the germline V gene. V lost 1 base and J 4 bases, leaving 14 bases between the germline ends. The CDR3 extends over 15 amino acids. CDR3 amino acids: CASSQVIGSGYEQYF. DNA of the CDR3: TGCGCCAGCAGCCAAGTGATCGGGAGTGGGTACGAGCAGTACTTC.

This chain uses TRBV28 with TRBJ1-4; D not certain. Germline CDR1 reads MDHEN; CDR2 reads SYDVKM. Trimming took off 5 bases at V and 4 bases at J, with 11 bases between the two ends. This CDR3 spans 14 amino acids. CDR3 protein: CASSLRTFNEKLFF. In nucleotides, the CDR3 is TGTGCCAGCAGTCTCAGGACCTTTAATGAAAAACTGTTTTTT.